Presented here are 3 T cell receptor beta chains from one specimen sequenced in a study of spatial heterogeneity in lung cancer. Time point here: sample taken at primary tumor resection. Tumor, nontumor lung or frozen PBMC supplied whole RNA, sequenced without sorting. Each CDR3 protein gets one entry after TCRdb re-called the 5' RACE reads with MiXCR. The sample has 9,500 to 12,000 distinct CDR3 sequences, 6.3% seen once. The sequencing here drew on PBMCs, taken at surgery. Source of these receptors: a male donor with early-stage non-small cell lung cancer.

This clonotype occurred many times. Within a library made for alpha chains, this beta chain is off target, and its count is uninformative. The chain carries TRBV28 and TRBJ1-5; no definite D call. Germline CDR1 is MDHEN and CDR2 is SYDVKM. The CDR3 contains 20 residues. The V gene lost 4 bases and the J gene lost 0 bases, with 25 bases spanning the gap. The CDR3 sequence: CASSSVLLGSRSDSNQPQHF. CDR3 sequence (DNA): TGTGCCAGCAGTTCGGTCTTACTGGGGTCAAGATCAGATAGCAATCAGCCCCAGCATTTT.

This clonotype was seen repeatedly, ten times or more. As an off-target read in a library built for alpha chains, this beta chain has a frequency of little significance. The J gene is TRBJ1-1, the V gene TRBV3-1, with D unclear. This CDR3 comprises 14 residues. The V end lost 0 bases, the J end lost 1 base, and 6 bases lay between the germline ends. Per germline, CDR1 LGHDT and CDR2 YNNKEL (reference sequence). The CDR3 region has the DNA TGTGCCAGCAGCCAAGATGCCGGGAACACTGAAGCTTTCTTT. Its protein product is CASSQDAGNTEAFF. Together with reference TRBV3-1 and TRBJ1-1, the CDR3 gives the full variable domain: DTAVSQTPKYLVTQMGNDKSIKCEQNLGHDTMYWYKQDSKKFLKIMFSYNNKELIINETVPNRFSPKSPDKAHLNLHINSLELGDSAVYFCASSQDAGNTEAFFGQGTRLTVV.

Points on this clonotype: This beta chain represents an off-target read in a library built for alpha chains; its size is of limited meaning. The rearrangement joins TRBV20-1 to TRBJ2-3; TRBD1 matches at 7 bases. The germline CDR1 and CDR2 sequences are DFQATT and SNEGSKA (reference sequence). There are 14 residues in the CDR3. V lost 3 bases to trimming and J lost 3 bases; unmatched junction nucleotides: 6. The CDR3 region has the DNA TGCAGTGCTAGGAGGGGACAGCTGACAGATACGCAGTATTTT. It encodes CSARRGQLTDTQYF.